The 12 T cell receptor beta chains presented below share a single source sample, sequenced in a study of CD4+ T cells in melanoma. Assay: immunoSEQ multiplex PCR; the TCRdb copy retains only in-frame clones and omits some. This sample carries about 140,000 clones, 80% to 95% of them seen once, and the ten largest clones take about 1.6%. The receptor source for this set is a human donor with melanoma.

This chain links TRBV2 with TRBJ1-2; 9 bases fit TRBD1. Germline trimming cut 2 bases from V and 3 bases from J; bases unmatched to any gene: 10. Germline V CDR1 and CDR2: SNHLY, FYNNEI. The CDR3 has 17 residues. The CDR3, as DNA: TGTGCCAGCAGTGAATCTAGGACAGGGGCCTTCTACTATGGCTACACCTTC. It encodes CASSESRTGAFYYGYTF.

This clone has a handful of counts. The chain employs TRBV10-3 and TRBJ2-1, with D possibly being TRBD2 (5 bases). This CDR3 is 11 amino acids long. With 4 bases removed from V and 8 bases from J, the gap between germline ends came to 6 bases. The V gene's germline CDR1 is ENHRY and CDR2 SYGVKD. Here the CDR3 reads CAISAGDEQFF. In nucleotides, the CDR3 is TGTGCCATCAGTGCCGGGGATGAGCAGTTCTTC.

The gene calls are TRBV5-1 and TRBJ2-3, with D perhaps being TRBD1 or TRBD2 (6 bases each). CDR1 is SGHRS, CDR2 YFSETQ, per germline. The ends were cut back, 0 bases at V and 4 bases at J, with 9 bases in the middle. The CDR3 length is 14 residues. As DNA, the CDR3 is TGCGCCAGCAGCTTGGCGGGGGCCCCAGATACGCAGTATTTT. Translation gives CASSLAGAPDTQYF.

The chain's CDR3 is CASRFGESIQGVGNIQYF. The CDR3 region has the DNA TGTGCCAGCAGATTCGGGGAGAGCATCCAGGGAGTTGGGAACATTCAGTACTTC. The chain recombines TRBV2 with TRBJ2-4; D possibly matches TRBD1 or TRBD2 (5 bases each). Per the germline V gene, CDR1 is SNHLY and CDR2 is FYNNEI. This CDR3 spans 18 amino acids. Deletions cut 6 bases from V and 7 bases from J, with 28 bases between.

The CDR3: CASSKVVSLGQGALDTEAFF. CDR3 sequence (DNA): TGTGCCAGCAGCAAAGTTGTATCGCTGGGACAGGGGGCGCTTGACACTGAAGCTTTCTTT. The V and J genes are TRBV21-1 and TRBJ1-1; no check of the table's D call, TRBD1, against the DNA was made. TRBV21-1 is flagged as a pseudogene. This CDR3 spans 20 amino acids.

This CDR3 is CASSIRLAGGQNTGELFF. The CDR3 nucleotides are TGTGCCAGTAGTATAAGGCTAGCGGGGGGCCAAAACACCGGGGAGCTGTTTTTT. V is TRBV19 and J is TRBJ2-2; 11 nucleotides line up with TRBD2. Per the germline V gene, CDR1 is LNHDA and CDR2 is SQIVND (reference sequence). The length of the CDR3 is 18 residues. Trimming took 2 bases from V and 2 from J; bases not matched to a gene: 7.

J is TRBJ1-1 and V is TRBV18, with TRBD1 as a possible D gene (6 bases). CDR1 is KGHSH and CDR2 is LQKENI in the germline V gene. The CDR3 is 14 amino acids. V dropped 3 bases and J dropped 4 bases, with 12 bases sitting between them. The CDR3 spells CASSPLGGLTEAFF. The CDR3 DNA is TGTGCCAGCTCACCTCTGGGGGGGCTCACTGAAGCTTTCTTT.

This clone came up a few times. This chain joins TRBV6-4 and TRBJ1-1; D is unresolved. The CDR3 length is 13 residues. The V end lost 6 bases, the J end lost 3 bases, and 11 bases lay between the germline ends. CDR1 is MRHNA and CDR2 is SNTAGT in the germline V gene. The CDR3 sequence: CASRLRRDTEAFF. Here the CDR3 DNA reads TGTGCCAGCAGGCTCAGGAGGGACACTGAAGCTTTCTTT.

This chain connects TRBV7-2 to TRBJ2-1; D remains ambiguous. The CDR3 runs 14 residues. The germline gives CDR1 SGHTA, CDR2 FQGNSA. V lost 2 bases, J lost 5 bases, and 10 bases lay in between. The CDR3 region is CASSLSPGNNEQFF. CDR3 DNA: TGTGCCAGCAGCTTATCCCCAGGAAACAATGAGCAGTTCTTC.

The chain uses TRBV6-5 and TRBJ2-7, with 7 bases that match TRBD1. J gave up 0 bases and V 2 bases, and 1 base lay outside the gene matches. The CDR3 length is 14 residues. Germline CDR1 reads MNHEY; CDR2 reads SVGAGI. CDR3 residues: CASSYRGRSYEQYF. In DNA, the CDR3 is TGTGCCAGCAGTTACAGGGGGCGCTCCTACGAGCAGTACTTC.

The rearrangement joins TRBV7-9 to TRBJ1-1, with D unresolved. Trimming took off 5 bases at V and 0 bases at J, with 7 bases between the two ends. This CDR3 region has 13 residues. Germline CDR1 SEHNR, CDR2 FQNEAQ (reference sequence). The CDR3 sequence is CASSVTMNTEAFF. CDR3 DNA sequence: TGTGCCAGCAGCGTTACGATGAACACTGAAGCTTTCTTT.

This clone appeared once. CDR3 DNA sequence: TGTGCCAGCAGCCAAGGCGGGGCGAACTACGAGCAGTACTTC. Encoded protein: CASSQGGANYEQYF. The chain couples TRBV4-2 to TRBJ2-7, with D possibly matching TRBD2 (6 bases). The CDR3 totals 14 residues. V was cut by 1 base and J by 3 bases, with 10 bases left in between. CDR1 is LGHNA, CDR2 YNFKEQ, per germline.